This TCR beta chain was obtained from a study of blood T cells in healthy people across ages. Study-wide results and caveats: CMV infection status of these donors was not known. Aged donors had fewer naive CD4+ cells and lower diversity than long-lived donors.

V was pared by 4 bases and J by 0 bases, with 13 bases of the junction left unmatched. The CDR3 runs to 19 residues. The germline gives CDR1 GTSNPN, CDR2 SVGIG (reference sequence). PCR was performed a second time for about 6 to 12 cycles using a sample-barcoded 5' primer and a J-beta primer mix. TCRdb fed the 5' RACE reads into MiXCR, producing one record per CDR3 protein. The data hold about 1.5 million distinct CDR3 sequences, with approximately 39% observed a single time. This clonotype was counted a few times. What it binds is unknown. Specimen: blood. This clonotype was sampled from a young woman in good health. This chain joins TRBV30 and TRBJ2-4; 12 bases align to TRBD2. The CDR3 loop reads CAWKPGLAGTNLAKNIQYF. The CDR3 coding sequence is TGTGCCTGGAAGCCGGGACTAGCGGGTACTAACCTAGCCAAAAACATTCAGTACTTC.